Listed below are T cell receptor beta chains from one sample, sequenced in a study of metastatic and nonmetastatic thyroid tumors. TCRdb re-called the PCR reads with MiXCR. The sample carries roughly 89,000 clones, around 13% recorded once. Input material: tumor tissue. The receptors here all came from a female donor with papillary thyroid cancer or a benign thyroid nodule (not recorded which). Some clones in this sample may be carry-over from other donors' samples. The CDR3 runs from the conserved cysteine through the conserved F or W. D genes are given only for firm matches. The size entry is marked missing in some rows and otherwise reads once, few, many or a size class.

J: TRBJ2-7; size: many; D: TRBD1; V: TRBV19; DNA: TGTGCCAGTAGGCAAACAGGGGCTCCCTCGGACGAGCAGTACTTC; CDR3: CASRQTGAPSDEQYF
J: TRBJ1-2; size: many; D: NA; V: TRBV30; DNA: TGTGCCTGGAGTGTGCAGCGAAACTATGGCTACACCTTC; CDR3: CAWSVQRNYGYTF
J: TRBJ2-3; size: many; D: NA; V: TRBV5-8; DNA: TGTGCCAGCAGCTTGGCCATTGGGGGTACAGATACGCAGTATTTT; CDR3: CASSLAIGGTDTQYF
J: TRBJ2-7; size: many; D: TRBD1; V: TRBV10-3; DNA: TGTGCCATCAGTGGTGGACAGGGCTCTTTCTCCTACGAGCAGTACTTC; CDR3: CAISGGQGSFSYEQYF
J: TRBJ1-5; size: many; D: NA; V: TRBV6-1; DNA: TGTGCCAGCAGCGGTGGACAGTTGAGCAATCAGCCCCAGCATTTT; CDR3: CASSGGQLSNQPQHF
J: TRBJ2-7; size: many; D: NA; V: TRBV9; DNA: TGTGCCAGCAGCGTTGGGGGCGGGATGAGGTTTGAGCAGTACTTC; CDR3: CASSVGGGMRFEQYF
J: TRBJ2-1; size: many; D: NA; V: TRBV9; DNA: TGTGCCAGCAGCGTCGGACTTGGGGACAATGAGCAGTTCTTC; CDR3: CASSVGLGDNEQFF
J: TRBJ2-5; size: NA; D: NA; V: TRBV12-3/TRBV12-4; DNA: TGTGCCAGCAGTTTCCAGACAGAGACCCAGTGCTTC; CDR3: CASSFQTETQCF
J: TRBJ1-1; size: NA; D: TRBD1; V: TRBV19; DNA: TGTGCCAGCGACGATCAGGGGGCGGCAACTGAAGCTTTCTTT; CDR3: CASDDQGAATEAFF
J: TRBJ1-2; size: many; D: NA; V: TRBV6-6; DNA: TGTGCCAGCAGTTACGAACAGAACTATGGCTACACCTTC; CDR3: CASSYEQNYGYTF